This T cell receptor (beta chain) was profiled in a study of T-cell memory formation after mild COVID-19. The CDR3 length is 13 residues. Trimming cost V 1 base and J 4 bases, with 6 bases left between them. Germline V gene lookup returns CDR1 SGHRS and CDR2 YFSETQ. TCRdb used MiXCR to reprocess the 5' RACE reads, holding one entry per CDR3 protein. This table holds more than 400,000 distinct CDR3 sequences, around a sixth found once. The chain joins TRBV5-1 to TRBJ2-1; D is unclear. The sequence was collected from an adult woman who had mild COVID-19 (a few samples of this study predate the infection). Cell type and time point are not known. Sequencing used PBMCs or a T cell subset sorted from them (not recorded which). For the CDR3, the DNA is TGCGCCAGCAGCTTGCAGCGTTACAATGAGCAGTTCTTC. It is translated as CASSLQRYNEQFF.